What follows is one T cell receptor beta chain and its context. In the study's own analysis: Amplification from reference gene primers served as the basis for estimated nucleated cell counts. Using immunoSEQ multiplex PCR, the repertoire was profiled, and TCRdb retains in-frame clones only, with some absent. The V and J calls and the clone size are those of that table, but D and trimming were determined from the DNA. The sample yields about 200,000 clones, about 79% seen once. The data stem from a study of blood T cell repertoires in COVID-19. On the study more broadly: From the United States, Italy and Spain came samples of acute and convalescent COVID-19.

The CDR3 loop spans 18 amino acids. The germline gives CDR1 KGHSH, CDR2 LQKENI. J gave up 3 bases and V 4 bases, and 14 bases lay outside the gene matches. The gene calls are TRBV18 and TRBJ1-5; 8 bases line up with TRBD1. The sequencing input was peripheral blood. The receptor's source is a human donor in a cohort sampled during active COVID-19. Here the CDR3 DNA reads TGTGCCAGCTCACTTGCGAAAACAGGGGGTTGGGACAATCAGCCCCAGCATTTT. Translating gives CASSLAKTGGWDNQPQHF.